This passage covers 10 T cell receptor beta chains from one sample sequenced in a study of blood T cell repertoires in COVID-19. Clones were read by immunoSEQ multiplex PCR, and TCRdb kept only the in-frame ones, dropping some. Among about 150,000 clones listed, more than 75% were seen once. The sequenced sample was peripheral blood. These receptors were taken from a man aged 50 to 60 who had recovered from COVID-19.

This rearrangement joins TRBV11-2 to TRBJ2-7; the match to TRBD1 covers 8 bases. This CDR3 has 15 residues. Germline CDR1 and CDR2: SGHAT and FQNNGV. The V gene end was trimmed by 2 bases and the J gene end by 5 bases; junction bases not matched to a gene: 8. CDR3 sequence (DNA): TGTGCCAGCAGCTTATCCTGGACAGGGAACCACGAGCAGTACTTC. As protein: CASSLSWTGNHEQYF.

CDR3 region: CASSQRQQETQYF. CDR3 in DNA: TGTGCCAGCTCACAAAGACAGCAAGAGACCCAGTACTTC. The rearrangement joins TRBV18 to TRBJ2-5; tentatively, D is TRBD1 (5 bases). The CDR3 covers 13 residues. Germline loops: CDR1 KGHSH, CDR2 LQKENI. V was clipped by 4 bases and J by 2 bases, with 8 bases between them.

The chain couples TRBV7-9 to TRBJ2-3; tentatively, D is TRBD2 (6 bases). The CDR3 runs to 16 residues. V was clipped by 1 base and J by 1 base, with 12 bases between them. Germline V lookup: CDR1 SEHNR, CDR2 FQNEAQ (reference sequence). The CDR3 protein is CASSLGGEVGTDTQYF. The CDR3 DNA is TGTGCCAGCAGCTTAGGAGGGGAGGTGGGCACAGATACGCAGTATTTT.

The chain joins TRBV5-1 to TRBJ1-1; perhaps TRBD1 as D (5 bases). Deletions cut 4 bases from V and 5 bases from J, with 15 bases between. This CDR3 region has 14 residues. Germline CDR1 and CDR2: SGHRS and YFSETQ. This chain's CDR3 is CASSPETGGTEAFF. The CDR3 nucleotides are TGCGCCAGCAGCCCTGAGACCGGGGGGACTGAAGCTTTCTTT.

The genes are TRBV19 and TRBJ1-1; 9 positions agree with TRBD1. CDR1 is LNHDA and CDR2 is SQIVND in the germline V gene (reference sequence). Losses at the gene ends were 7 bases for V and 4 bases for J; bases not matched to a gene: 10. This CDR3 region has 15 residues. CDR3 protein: CASNVQGASSTEAFF. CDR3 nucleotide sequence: TGTGCCAGTAACGTACAGGGGGCTAGCTCCACTGAAGCTTTCTTT.

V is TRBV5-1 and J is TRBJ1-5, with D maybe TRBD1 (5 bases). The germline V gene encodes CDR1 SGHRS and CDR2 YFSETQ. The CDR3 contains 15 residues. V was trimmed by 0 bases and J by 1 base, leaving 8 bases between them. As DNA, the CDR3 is TGCGCCAGCAGCTTGGCCGGGGGGAGCAATCAGCCCCAGCATTTT. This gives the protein CASSLAGGSNQPQHF.

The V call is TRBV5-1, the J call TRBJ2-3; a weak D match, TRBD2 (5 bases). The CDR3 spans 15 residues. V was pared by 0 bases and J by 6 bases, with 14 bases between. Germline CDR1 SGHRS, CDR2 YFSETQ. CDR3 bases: TGCGCCAGCAGCTTGGTCGGACTGGACCCCGATACGCAGTATTTT. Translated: CASSLVGLDPDTQYF.

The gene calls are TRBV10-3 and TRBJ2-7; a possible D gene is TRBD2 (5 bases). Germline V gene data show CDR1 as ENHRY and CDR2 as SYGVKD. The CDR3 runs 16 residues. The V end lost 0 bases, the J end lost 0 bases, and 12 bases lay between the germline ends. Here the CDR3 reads CAISESPSGSSYEQYF. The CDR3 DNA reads TGTGCCATCAGTGAGTCCCCCAGTGGGAGCTCCTACGAGCAGTACTTC.

CDR3 region: CASSLARAAGGNNYEQYF. CDR3 DNA sequence: TGTGCCAGCAGCTTAGCGAGAGCAGCGGGGGGGAATAACTACGAGCAGTACTTC. The chain carries TRBV7-2 and TRBJ2-7; 10 nucleotides line up with TRBD2. CDR1 and CDR2 from the germline V gene are SGHTA and FQGNSA. V was clipped by 0 bases and J by 3 bases; unmatched bases: 11. The CDR3 runs to 18 residues. The variable domain in full, with the rest retrieved from reference TRBV7-2 and TRBJ2-7, is GAGVSQSPSNKVTEKGKDVELRCDPISGHTALYWYRQSLGQGLEFLIYFQGNSAPDKSGLPSDRFSAERTGGSVSTLTIQRTQQEDSAVYLCASSLARAAGGNNYEQYFGPGTRLTVT.

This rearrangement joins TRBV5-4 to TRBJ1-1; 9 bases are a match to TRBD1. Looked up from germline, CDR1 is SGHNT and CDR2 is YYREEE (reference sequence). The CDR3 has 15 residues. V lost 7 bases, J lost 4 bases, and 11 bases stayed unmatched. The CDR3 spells CASQTPGQGITEAFF. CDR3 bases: TGTGCCAGCCAAACGCCGGGACAGGGTATCACTGAAGCTTTCTTT.